This is a list of T cell receptor beta chains from one sample in a study of spatial heterogeneity in lung cancer. TCRdb re-called the 5' RACE reads through MiXCR, storing one row per CDR3 protein. The sample consists of 20,000 to 25,000 distinct CDR3 sequences, about 6% of them appearing once. The starting material was lung tumor tissue, obtained at surgery. Source of these receptors: a male donor with early-stage non-small cell lung cancer. Both conserved end residues are part of each CDR3. The D gene is left open where the match is weak.

CDR3: CASSSPAAGALNEQFF; D: TRBD2; J: TRBJ2-1; V: TRBV11-2
CDR3: CASRSLMNTEAFF; D: NA; J: TRBJ1-1; V: TRBV12-3/TRBV12-4
CDR3: CASSVGSPNYGYTF; D: NA; J: TRBJ1-2; V: TRBV9
CDR3: CASSGLGDTSTDTQYF; D: NA; J: TRBJ2-3; V: TRBV4-1
CDR3: CASSDWTRRGYTF; D: NA; J: TRBJ1-2; V: TRBV10-2
CDR3: CASSFRTYNEQFF; D: NA; J: TRBJ2-1; V: TRBV5-1
CDR3: CASSSDRGSGANVLTF; D: TRBD1; J: TRBJ2-6; V: TRBV28
CDR3: CASSLGHSGTGELFF; D: NA; J: TRBJ2-2; V: TRBV7-9
CDR3: CASSRKYQETQYF; D: NA; J: TRBJ2-5; V: TRBV27
CDR3: CASSATTVGEQFF; D: NA; J: TRBJ2-1; V: TRBV9
CDR3: CSARGTFSYNEQFF; D: NA; J: TRBJ2-1; V: TRBV20-1
CDR3: CASSEGHNYEQYF; D: NA; J: TRBJ2-7; V: TRBV9
CDR3: CASSPGDGYTF; D: NA; J: TRBJ1-2; V: TRBV18
CDR3: CSVASGAGANVLTF; D: NA; J: TRBJ2-6; V: TRBV29-1
CDR3: CASSFSEGTEAFF; D: NA; J: TRBJ1-1; V: TRBV7-3
CDR3: CASSPPGQETQYF; D: NA; J: TRBJ2-5; V: TRBV18
CDR3: CASSFGQLGREETQYF; D: NA; J: TRBJ2-5; V: TRBV7-9
CDR3: CASSPKFGETQYF; D: NA; J: TRBJ2-5; V: TRBV7-2
CDR3: CASSSRGSGGYNEQFF; D: TRBD2; J: TRBJ2-1; V: TRBV11-3
CDR3: CSVRPKREGPYEQYF; D: TRBD2; J: TRBJ2-7; V: TRBV29-1
CDR3: CASSKWTGGWETQYF; D: TRBD1; J: TRBJ2-5; V: TRBV28
CDR3: CSARGLAGVDNEQFF; D: TRBD2; J: TRBJ2-1; V: TRBV20-1
CDR3: CASSIGGASYNSPLHF; D: NA; J: TRBJ1-6; V: TRBV7-9
CDR3: CASGGMNYEQYF; D: NA; J: TRBJ2-7; V: TRBV28
CDR3: CASLGSGANVLTF; D: NA; J: TRBJ2-6; V: TRBV6-2/TRBV6-3
CDR3: CASSQATSGGTQYF; D: TRBD2; J: TRBJ2-3; V: TRBV4-1
CDR3: CASSLASPVIYNEQFF; D: NA; J: TRBJ2-1; V: TRBV7-2
CDR3: CASTPGHNYEQYF; D: NA; J: TRBJ2-7; V: TRBV2
CDR3: CASSTTGGRSGELFF; D: TRBD1; J: TRBJ2-2; V: TRBV7-6
CDR3: CASSLTPGDRFF; D: NA; J: TRBJ2-1; V: TRBV7-2
CDR3: CASSLVNGAYSYNEQFF; D: NA; J: TRBJ2-1; V: TRBV12-3/TRBV12-4
CDR3: CASSVGGPRGTEAFF; D: NA; J: TRBJ1-1; V: TRBV9
CDR3: CATSDIQGLTDTQYF; D: NA; J: TRBJ2-3; V: TRBV24-1
CDR3: CASSLIPPRQKSTDTQYF; D: NA; J: TRBJ2-3; V: TRBV28
CDR3: CASSQVRYNEQFF; D: NA; J: TRBJ2-1; V: TRBV14
CDR3: CASSDWDTGELFF; D: NA; J: TRBJ2-2; V: TRBV2
CDR3: CASSLSPGRRTEAFF; D: NA; J: TRBJ1-1; V: TRBV27
CDR3: CASSLGLAGGLTDTQYF; D: TRBD2; J: TRBJ2-3; V: TRBV12-3/TRBV12-4
CDR3: CASSGTGNTGELFF; D: TRBD1; J: TRBJ2-2; V: TRBV19
CDR3: CASRQGDLTYNEQFF; D: NA; J: TRBJ2-1; V: TRBV7-2
CDR3: CASSYSESNQPQHF; D: NA; J: TRBJ1-5; V: TRBV6-6
CDR3: CASSLYPTEAFF; D: NA; J: TRBJ1-1; V: TRBV7-8
CDR3: CASSKEGSYNEQFF; D: NA; J: TRBJ2-1; V: TRBV19
CDR3: CASSLAPSLGEQYF; D: NA; J: TRBJ2-7; V: TRBV7-2
CDR3: CASMEGGVLNTEAFF; D: NA; J: TRBJ1-1; V: TRBV6-5
CDR3: CSAQGVASSYEQYF; D: TRBD1; J: TRBJ2-7; V: TRBV20-1
CDR3: CASSLLGPMETQGGSGYTF; D: NA; J: TRBJ1-2; V: TRBV7-2
CDR3: CASSFESGETQYF; D: NA; J: TRBJ2-5; V: TRBV5-1